This T cell receptor (beta chain) was sequenced for a study of neurological immune-mediated disorders. Findings of the study overall: The most TCR clonal expansion was seen in HTLV-1-associated myelopathy, whereas the least was seen in multiple sclerosis, below the level in healthy controls.

This clonotype was observed many times. The antigen is not known. The method for making cDNA was 5'RACE, and it used 10-nucleotide random UMIs. Every sequencing run produced over 180 million TCR-beta sequences, and the sequences from any one run covered 15-18 subjects. Each CDR3 protein is one row after TCRdb ran MiXCR on the 5' RACE reads. The sample includes roughly 98,000 distinct CDR3 sequences, under 15% seen only once; the top ten take 5%. Described time point: longitudinal time-point 2. Input material: PBMCs. The clonotype was recovered from a female donor with HTLV-1-associated myelopathy (HAM/TSP).

The CDR3 coding sequence is TGTGCCAGCACCGCTCAGTTCTCTGGAAACACCATATATTTT. Its protein is CASTAQFSGNTIYF. This sequence joins TRBV28 and TRBJ1-3; D gene uncertain. The CDR3 has 14 residues. Germline values: CDR1 MDHEN, CDR2 SYDVKM. Trimming left V 7 bases short and J 0 bases short, with 10 bases between.